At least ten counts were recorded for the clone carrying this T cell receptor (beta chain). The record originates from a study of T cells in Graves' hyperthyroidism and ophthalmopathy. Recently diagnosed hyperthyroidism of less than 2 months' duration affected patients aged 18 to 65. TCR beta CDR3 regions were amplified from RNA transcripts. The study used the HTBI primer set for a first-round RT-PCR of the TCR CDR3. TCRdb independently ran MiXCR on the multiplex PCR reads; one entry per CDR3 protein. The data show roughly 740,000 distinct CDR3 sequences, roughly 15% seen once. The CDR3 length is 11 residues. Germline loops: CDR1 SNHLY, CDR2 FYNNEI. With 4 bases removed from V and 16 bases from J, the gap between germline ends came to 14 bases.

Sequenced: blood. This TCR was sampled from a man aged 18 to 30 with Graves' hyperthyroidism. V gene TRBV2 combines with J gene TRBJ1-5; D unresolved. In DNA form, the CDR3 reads TGTGCCAGCAGTGTCCGGACCTCGTACCATTTT. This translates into CASSVRTSYHF.